This is a list of T cell receptor beta chains from one sample in a study of shared clonotypes between healthy human individuals. Assay used: immunoSEQ multiplex PCR; TCRdb lists only in-frame clones, some missing. The sample records 2 million to 2.5 million clones, 85% to 95% being singletons. Material for sequencing was naive CD4+ T cells from PBMCs. The receptors come from a man younger than 30 in good health. Some clones in this sample may be carry-over from other donors' samples. The CDR3 runs from the conserved cysteine through the conserved F or W. The D gene is left open where the match is weak. Clone size is given for some rows only: seen once, a few or many times, or a class if the clone is expanded.

NA | TRBD1 | TRBJ2-3 | 14 | TRBV6-6 | CASSRGQGSDTQYF | TGTGCCAGCAGCCGGGGACAGGGCTCAGATACGCAGTATTTT
NA | NA | TRBJ2-4 | 15 | TRBV5-1 | CASSLSTIAKNIQYF | TGCGCCAGCAGCTTGTCAACAATAGCCAAAAACATTCAGTACTTC
NA | NA | TRBJ2-5 | 14 | TRBV18 | CASSPSDGSETQYF | TGTGCCAGCTCACCTTCGGACGGCTCGGAGACCCAGTACTTC
NA | TRBD2 | TRBJ2-1 | 14 | TRBV6-5 | CASSRGRWLDEQFF | TGTGCCAGCAGTCGCGGGAGATGGTTGGATGAGCAGTTCTTC
NA | TRBD1 | TRBJ1-1 | 14 | TRBV5-1 | CASSPQGAGTEAFF | TGCGCCAGCAGCCCACAGGGGGCTGGGACTGAAGCTTTCTTT
NA | TRBD1 | TRBJ2-2 | 15 | TRBV7-9 | CASSSGQGFTGELFF | TGTGCCAGCAGCTCGGGACAGGGTTTCACCGGGGAGCTGTTTTTT
NA | NA | TRBJ2-7 | 14 | TRBV6-5 | CASSLHRQSYEQYF | TGTGCCAGCAGCCTACACCGGCAATCCTACGAGCAGTACTTC
NA | TRBD2 | TRBJ2-7 | 14 | TRBV11-2 | CASSGASGSFEQYF | TGTGCCAGCAGCGGTGCTAGCGGGAGCTTCGAGCAGTACTTC
NA | TRBD1 | TRBJ1-1 | 13 | TRBV5-1 | CASSRQGNTEAFF | TGCGCCAGCAGCAGACAGGGGAACACTGAAGCTTTCTTT
NA | NA | TRBJ2-5 | 13 | TRBV5-1 | CASSSRLEETQYF | TGCGCCAGCAGCTCCAGACTAGAAGAGACCCAGTACTTC
NA | TRBD1 | TRBJ1-1 | 13 | TRBV18 | CANSPPGTGEAFF | TGTGCCAACTCACCACCCGGGACAGGAGAAGCTTTCTTT
NA | NA | TRBJ2-1 | 13 | TRBV6-1 | CATRSGFGNEQFF | TGTGCCACCCGAAGCGGTTTTGGGAATGAGCAGTTCTTC
NA | TRBD2 | TRBJ2-1 | 14 | TRBV7-9 | CASSGPGGGWEQFF | TGTGCCAGCAGCGGGCCGGGAGGGGGTTGGGAGCAGTTCTTC
NA | NA | TRBJ2-7 | 15 | TRBV5-1 | CASSLGADIIYEQYF | TGCGCCAGCAGCTTGGGAGCTGACATCATATACGAGCAGTACTTC
NA | TRBD1 | TRBJ2-3 | 16 | TRBV11-2 | CASSPLGGQGQGTQYF | TGTGCCAGCAGCCCCCTAGGGGGACAGGGACAGGGGACGCAGTATTTT
once | TRBD1 | TRBJ1-1 | 16 | TRBV18 | CASSPGTGGMNTEAFF | TGTGCCAGCTCACCAGGGACAGGGGGCATGAACACTGAAGCTTTCTTT
NA | TRBD1 | TRBJ1-2 | 13 | TRBV6-6 | CASSRQGSWGYTF | TGTGCCAGCAGTCGACAGGGGTCATGGGGCTACACCTTC
NA | TRBD2 | TRBJ2-7 | 17 | TRBV5-8 | CASSFRLAGGSAYEQYF | TGTGCCAGCAGCTTTAGGCTAGCGGGGGGATCAGCCTACGAGCAGTACTTC
NA | TRBD1 | TRBJ2-7 | 11 | TRBV20-1 | CSGQGASEQYF | TGCAGTGGCCAGGGGGCGTCCGAGCAGTACTTC
NA | TRBD1 | TRBJ1-4 | 17 | TRBV7-2 | CASSGDRGLVTNEKLFF | TGTGCCAGCAGCGGCGACAGGGGTCTAGTAACTAATGAAAAACTGTTTTTT
NA | TRBD2 | TRBJ2-1 | 16 | TRBV28 | CASSLGLAGVGNEQFF | TGTGCCAGCAGTCTAGGACTAGCGGGAGTAGGCAATGAGCAGTTCTTC
NA | NA | TRBJ2-7 | 13 | TRBV27 | CASSPAFRNEQYF | TGTGCCAGCAGTCCCGCCTTTCGTAACGAGCAGTACTTC